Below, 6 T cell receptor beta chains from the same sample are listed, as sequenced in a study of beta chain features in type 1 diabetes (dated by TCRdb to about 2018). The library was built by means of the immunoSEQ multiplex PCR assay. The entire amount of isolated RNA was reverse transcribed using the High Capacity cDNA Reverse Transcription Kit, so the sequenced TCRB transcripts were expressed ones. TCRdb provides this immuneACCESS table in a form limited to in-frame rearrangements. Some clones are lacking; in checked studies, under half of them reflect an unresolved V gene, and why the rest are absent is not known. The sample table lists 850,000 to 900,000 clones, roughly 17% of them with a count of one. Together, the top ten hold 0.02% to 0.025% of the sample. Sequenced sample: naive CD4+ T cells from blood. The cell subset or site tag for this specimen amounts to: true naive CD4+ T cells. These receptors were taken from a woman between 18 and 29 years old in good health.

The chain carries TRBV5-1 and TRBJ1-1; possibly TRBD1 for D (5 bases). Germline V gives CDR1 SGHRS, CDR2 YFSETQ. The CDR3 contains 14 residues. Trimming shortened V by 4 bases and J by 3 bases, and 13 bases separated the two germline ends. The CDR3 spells CASSPGTAYTEAFF. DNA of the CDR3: TGCGCCAGCAGCCCCGGGACGGCGTACACTGAAGCTTTCTTT.

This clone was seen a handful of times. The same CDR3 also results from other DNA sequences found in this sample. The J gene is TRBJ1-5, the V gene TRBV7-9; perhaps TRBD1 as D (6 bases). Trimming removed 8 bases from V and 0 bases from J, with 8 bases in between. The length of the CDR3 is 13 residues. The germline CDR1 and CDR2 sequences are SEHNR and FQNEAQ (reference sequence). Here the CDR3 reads CASSGDSNQPQHF. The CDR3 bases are TGTGCCAGCTCAGGGGATAGCAATCAGCCCCAGCATTTT.

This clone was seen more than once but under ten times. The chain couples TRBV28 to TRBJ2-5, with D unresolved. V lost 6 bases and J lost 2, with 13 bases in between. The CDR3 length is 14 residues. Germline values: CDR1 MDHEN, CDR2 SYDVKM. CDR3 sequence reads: CASSTQDIQETQYF. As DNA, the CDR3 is TGTGCCAGCAGCACGCAAGACATTCAAGAGACCCAGTACTTC.

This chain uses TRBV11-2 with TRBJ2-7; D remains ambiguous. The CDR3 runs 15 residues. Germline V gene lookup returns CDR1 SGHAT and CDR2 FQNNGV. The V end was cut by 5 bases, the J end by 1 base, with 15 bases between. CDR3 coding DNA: TGTGCCAGCAGCGCCCTCAGGAGACCATCCTACGAGCAGTACTTC. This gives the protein CASSALRRPSYEQYF.

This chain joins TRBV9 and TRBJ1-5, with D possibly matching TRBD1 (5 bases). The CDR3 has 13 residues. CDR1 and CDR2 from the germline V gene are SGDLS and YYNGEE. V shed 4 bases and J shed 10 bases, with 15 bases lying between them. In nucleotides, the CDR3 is TGTGCCAGCAGCTCCGGGACGGCCCACCCCCAGCATTTT. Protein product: CASSSGTAHPQHF. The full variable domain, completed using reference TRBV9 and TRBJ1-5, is DSGVTQTPKHLITATGQRVTLRCSPRSGDLSVYWYQQSLDQGLQFLIQYYNGEERAKGNILERFSAQQFPDLHSELNLSSLELGDSALYFCASSSGTAHPQHFGDGTRLSIL.

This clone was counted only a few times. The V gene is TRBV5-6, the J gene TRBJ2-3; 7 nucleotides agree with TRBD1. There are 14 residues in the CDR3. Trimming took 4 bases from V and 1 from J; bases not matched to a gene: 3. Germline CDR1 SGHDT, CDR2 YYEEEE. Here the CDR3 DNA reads TGTGCCAGCAGCCTGGGACAGCGCACAGATACGCAGTATTTT. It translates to CASSLGQRTDTQYF.